This TCR beta chain stems from a study of T cell repertoires in cytomegalovirus infection. One entry per CDR3 protein results from TCRdb running MiXCR on the reads. The sample has 450,000 to 650,000 distinct CDR3 sequences, 35% to 50% seen once. For this clonotype: Its target is unknown.

V dropped 3 bases and J dropped 1; count of bases not matched to a gene: 8. The CDR3 has 16 amino acids. Germline V CDR1 and CDR2: SGHTA, FQGNSA. The material was cultured PBMCs, obtained from culture after CMV antigen stimulation. J is TRBJ2-7 and V is TRBV7-2; 8 bases align to TRBD2. The receptor's source is a human donor in good health (CMV status not recorded). Some clones in this sample may be carry-over from other donors' samples. The CDR3, as DNA: TGTGCCAGCAGCTTCCCACGGGGGGGGCAGTCCTACGAGCAGTACTTC. Translation gives CASSFPRGGQSYEQYF. The entire variable domain, with the rest obtained from reference TRBV7-2 and TRBJ2-7, is as follows: GAGVSQSPSNKVTEKGKDVELRCDPISGHTALYWYRQSLGQGLEFLIYFQGNSAPDKSGLPSDRFSAERTGGSVSTLTIQRTQQEDSAVYLCASSFPRGGQSYEQYFGPGTRLTVT.